This T cell receptor beta chain was recorded in a study of cytomegalovirus exposure and HLA in healthy donors. Study-wide points: The study listed under 200 cytomegalovirus-associated TCR beta chains. First-cohort TCR clusters tended to co-occur in the 130 or so validation repertoires, a later analysis found.

TCRdb keeps only in-frame clones here, not all; method: immunoSEQ multiplex PCR. The data contain 55,000 to 75,000 clones, roughly 94% of them singletons. Turning to this clone: Its antigen is currently unknown.

This CDR3 contains 13 residues. V lost 4 bases, J lost 8 bases, and 5 bases stayed unmatched. CDR1 SEHNR and CDR2 FQNEAQ come from the germline V gene (reference sequence). This receptor was obtained from a man aged 18 to 29 in good health and CMV-seropositive. This rearrangement joins TRBV7-9 to TRBJ2-4; 7 bases fit TRBD1. What was sequenced was PBMCs. CDR3 sequence (DNA): TGTGCCAGCAGCTCGGGACAGATGGACATTCAGTACTTC. Translated, it gives CASSSGQMDIQYF.